This note documents a single T cell receptor (beta chain) sequence. Its antigen is not identified. This record belongs to a study of identical twins. Study-wide findings and caveats: Models came in too low on out-of-frame TCR alpha sharing in monozygotic twins. Whereas memory repertoires showed no such difference, abundant cord blood beta clonotypes carried fewer insertions.

Each donor was a healthy Caucasian. CDR3 length: 16 residues. Germline V gene lookup returns CDR1 SGHDT and CDR2 YYEEEE. The V segment lost 4 bases and the J segment 5 bases; nucleotides outside the gene matches: 9. TCRdb re-called the 5' RACE reads with MiXCR, one entry per CDR3 protein. The data show 350,000 to 600,000 distinct CDR3 sequences, approximately 15% seen once. This sample was shared with a second study, whose subject was yellow fever vaccine responses in identical twins.

The chain employs TRBV5-6 and TRBJ2-5; TRBD1 agrees at 12 bases. The sample taken for sequencing was CD4+ T cells sorted from blood. This TCR was sampled from a woman under 30 in good health. CDR3 sequence (DNA): TGTGCCAGCAGCGATACGGGACAGGGGGCTGGTGAGACCCAGTACTTC. Its translation is CASSDTGQGAGETQYF.